This entry is about one TCR beta chain. Its antigen has not been determined. Base-call qualities are not available, and no considerably larger clone is one nucleotide away. Healthy HIV-negative adults with no recently reported acute infections or vaccinations were included as donors. Every donor was a Caucasian adult living in Nashville, Tennessee, USA. CD4+ T cells were enriched through magnetic negative selection, after which naive cells were positively selected on CD45RA and the remaining negative fraction served as the memory subset. After blood collection by leukapheresis, PBMCs were isolated using Ficoll-Histopaque density gradient centrifugation and then cryopreserved in the vapor phase of liquid nitrogen. Analytical flow cytometry was used to check the purity and quantity of each magnetically sorted T cell population. Genomic DNA was isolated from every sorted fraction and measured by UV absorbance on a Nanodrop 2000c.

The record originates from a study of shared clonotypes between healthy human individuals (dated by TCRdb to 2020 to 2022). Notes on the research overall: A few men and a couple of women, aged 18 to 49 years, made up the cohort. For each donor, CD4 naive and CD4 memory were each given three plates, CD8 naive was given two plates, and CD8 memory was given one plate. To estimate repertoire size and how much clonotype sharing occurs between individuals, the study deeply sequenced the blood TCR repertoires of 5 or 6 healthy adults. Libraries were prepared and TCR repertoires were sequenced by different laboratories using diverse techniques, in order to increase sequencing depth and limit assay-specific biases. Leukapheresis yielded between about 0.9 and 10 billion PBMCs per donor. What the work shows at the level of the full study, not this receptor alone: Rarefaction of sorted-subset datasets indicated incomplete sequencing despite the large sequencing depth. The small number of donors limited the genetic and exposure-history diversity represented. Pairwise subsampling led to the expectation that sequencing depth would affect the degree of clonotype sharing among donors. Sampling was limited to blood, and TCR repertoires in tissue likely differ from TCR repertoires in blood. Naive subsets generally had larger estimated clonotype richness than memory subsets. Across a handful of donors, approximately 5% of naive CD4, approximately 3.6% of naive CD8, about 2% of memory CD4, and over 0.35% of memory CD8 clonotypes were shared. Compared with non-shared clonotypes, the clonotypes found in all four sorted-subset donors had higher generation probabilities.

The CDR3 covers 17 residues, taking in both the cysteine and the phenylalanine. The DNA shown is the 51-base CDR3, in frame from base 1. CDR1 and CDR2, looked up from the germline V gene (reference sequence), are SGHNT and YYREEE. Compared with germline, V lacks 4 bases and J lacks 2 bases; bases without a gene match: 14. Using the deep immunoSEQ assay, TCR CDR3 regions were amplified from genomic DNA by multiplex PCR. Genomic DNA extracted from each cell subset was distributed evenly over all wells of several immunoSEQ 96-well plates, and each plate served as one replicate. For sorted subsets, approximately 190 ng genomic DNA, equal to some 30,000 T cell genomes, was loaded into each replicate PCR. Purified libraries were measured with a Qubit 3.0 fluorometer, size-checked on a Bioanalyzer 2100, and measured again with the KAPA Library Quantification kit. Each immunoSEQ 96-well plate was sequenced on its own single-read 150-cycle Illumina NextSeq 550 flow cell. The paper's data handling went like this. Because only junctional sequences without quality scores were contained in the immunoSEQ output, filtering matching that applied to full-length reads could not be performed. To assign V/J genes and CDR3, sequences were annotated against IMGT germline references using PyIR, a Python wrapper for IgBLAST v1.9. Reads were filtered out if the reads had weak V/J assignments (E-value above 1e-6), no CDR3, stop codons, out-of-frame junctions, or ambiguous translated residues. V3J clonotypes were defined by identical inferred V gene, J gene, and CDR3 amino acid sequence. Percentage overlap between repertoires was calculated by dividing the number of shared unique clonotypes by the size of the smaller repertoire. RTK rarefaction, the Chao1 estimator, and Recon v2.1 estimates of unobserved clonotypes were used to assess repertoire richness. Generation probabilities for all TCRbeta clonotypes obtained by the gDNA method from a handful of donors were computed using OLGA. TCRdb took over this immuneACCESS table, retaining in-frame rearrangements with V and J assigned. Such tables are incomplete; in checked studies, under half of the missing clones stem from an unresolved V gene, and the remainder is unexplained. V and J calls plus clone size are reproduced from that table; the DNA served to infer D and trimming. In this sample the table shows fewer than 3 million clones, about 90% of which occur a single time. The ten largest clones represent around 0.4% of the sample.

Material: naive CD4+ T cells from PBMCs. The sample's cell subset or site label is to be understood as: CD45RA+ positively selected. The chain employs TRBV5-4 and TRBJ1-2, and TRBD1 aligns with 7 junction nucleotides. The sequence came from a man between 18 and 35 years old in good health. Some clones in this sample may be carry-over from other donors' samples. CDR3 sequence: CASSRGRTGEGNYGYTF. The DNA sequence is as follows: TGTGCCAGCAGCAGGGGGCGGACAGGTGAAGGGAACTATGGCTACACCTTC.